A selection of T cell receptor beta chains follows, all from one sample in a study of T-cell reconstitution after alpha-beta-depleted transplantation in children. TCRdb independently ran MiXCR on the PCR reads; one entry per CDR3 protein. The sample lists 350,000 to 400,000 distinct CDR3 sequences, roughly 20% occurring once. Sequencing was performed on PBMCs from the stem cell graft donor, taken from the stem cell graft. The receptors derive from a human donor who donated a stem cell graft to a child with acute myeloid leukemia. Each CDR3 is given with its conserved first and last residue. The D gene is left open where the match is weak. Not all rows give a size; the values are once, few, many and, for expanded clones, a class.

TRBJ2-1 | TRBV20-1 | NA | few | TGCAGTGCCCTTAATTCACCCTACAATGAGCAGTTCTTC | CSALNSPYNEQFF
TRBJ2-1 | TRBV12-3/TRBV12-4 | NA | many | TGTGCCAGCAGTCTCACCAAACTTTCCTACAATGAGCAGTTCTTC | CASSLTKLSYNEQFF
TRBJ1-1 | TRBV9 | NA | NA | TGTGCCAGCAGCGCCAGGCCTGTGGCTGAAGCTTTCTTT | CASSARPVAEAFF
TRBJ2-1 | TRBV12-3/TRBV12-4 | TRBD2 | many | TGTGCCAGCAGTACGGGACTAGCGGAACACAATGAGCAGTTCTTC | CASSTGLAEHNEQFF
TRBJ2-1 | TRBV15 | NA | NA | TGTGCCACCAGCAGAGATCTGGTAGCAAATGAGCAGTTCTTC | CATSRDLVANEQFF
TRBJ2-7 | TRBV18 | TRBD1 | NA | TGTGCCAGCCCCGGACAGGGGGCGCGCGAGCAGTACTTC | CASPGQGAREQYF
TRBJ2-1 | TRBV29-1 | TRBD2 | NA | TGCAGCGTCCCCAGCGGGGGGGTTGGCAATGAGCAGTTCTTC | CSVPSGGVGNEQFF
TRBJ1-2 | TRBV25-1 | NA | NA | TGTGCCAGCAGTGACCTTAAACAGGAGTCTTATGGCTACACCTTC | CASSDLKQESYGYTF
TRBJ2-7 | TRBV12-3/TRBV12-4 | NA | few | TGTGCCAGCAGTCCTCTACAGGGCAACGAGCAGTACTTC | CASSPLQGNEQYF
TRBJ2-1 | TRBV24-1 | TRBD1 | NA | TGTGCCACCAGTGACTTGGACAGGGGGCAGCAGTTCTTC | CATSDLDRGQQFF
TRBJ1-4 | TRBV28 | TRBD1 | NA | TGTGCCAGCAGGCCTTCGGGACAGCTCTATGAAAAACTGTTTTTT | CASRPSGQLYEKLFF
TRBJ2-3 | TRBV7-2 | TRBD2 | NA | TGTGCCAGCAGCTCAGGACTAGCGGGACCCACAGATACGCAGTATTTT | CASSSGLAGPTDTQYF
TRBJ1-3 | TRBV5-1 | NA | few | TGCGCCAGCAGCTGGGATGGGCTTGATGGAAACACCATATATTTT | CASSWDGLDGNTIYF
TRBJ2-1 | TRBV6-1 | NA | few | TGTGCCAGTACACGACAGAGCAGATTCAACAATGAGCAGTTCTTC | CASTRQSRFNNEQFF
TRBJ2-3 | TRBV5-1 | NA | NA | TGCGCCAGCAGCCCTTCTACAGGGACAGATACGCAGTATTTT | CASSPSTGTDTQYF
TRBJ1-1 | TRBV7-2 | TRBD1 | many | TGTGCCAGCAGCTTAGTCGGCAGGGGGCAAACTGAAGCTTTCTTT | CASSLVGRGQTEAFF
TRBJ2-1 | TRBV6-5 | NA | many | TGTGCCAGCAGTTACTACGGACCCTACTCCTACAATGAGCAGTTCTTC | CASSYYGPYSYNEQFF
TRBJ2-1 | TRBV20-1 | NA | few | TGCAGTGCTTATGGGCCCTACTACAATGAGCAGTTCTTC | CSAYGPYYNEQFF
TRBJ2-1 | TRBV10-3 | TRBD2 | NA | TGTGCCATCAGTGATGGGGGGGGAGGTGAGCAGTTCTTC | CAISDGGGGEQFF
TRBJ2-3 | TRBV12-3/TRBV12-4 | NA | NA | TGTGCCAGCAGTCCCTCCGAAGCGTCCTTAACAGATACGCAGTATTTT | CASSPSEASLTDTQYF
TRBJ2-3 | TRBV6-1 | TRBD2 | NA | TGTGCCAGCACTCGTAGCGGGAGGGCCTTAGATACGCAGTATTTT | CASTRSGRALDTQYF
TRBJ2-2 | TRBV5-1 | NA | once | TGCGCCAGCAGCTTGCAGACTCCTAACACCGGGGAGCTGTTTTTT | CASSLQTPNTGELFF
TRBJ1-2 | TRBV5-1 | NA | NA | TGCGCCAGCAGCTTTGACAATAACTATGGCTACACCTTC | CASSFDNNYGYTF
TRBJ2-5 | TRBV5-5 | TRBD2 | few | TGTGCCAGCAGCGGGGAGGGCCAGGAGACCCAGTACTTC | CASSGEGQETQYF
TRBJ2-7 | TRBV20-1 | TRBD2 | many | TGCAGTGCTAGCGCCTTTAGCGGGAGGGTTATAAGCCACGAGCAGTACTTC | CSASAFSGRVISHEQYF
TRBJ2-5 | TRBV20-1 | TRBD1 | many | TGCAGTGCCGAGACAGGGCCTTTACAAGAGACCCAGTACTTC | CSAETGPLQETQYF
TRBJ2-2 | TRBV20-1 | NA | many | TGCAGTGCTAGAGTACGGCGGAACGGGGAGCTGTTTTTT | CSARVRRNGELFF
TRBJ2-6 | TRBV28 | NA | NA | TGTGCCAGCAGTTTGCCCGGACAGCCCTCTGGGGCCAACGTCCTGACTTTC | CASSLPGQPSGANVLTF
TRBJ2-1 | TRBV29-1 | TRBD2 | few | TGCAGCGTCCAGAGGCTAGCGGGAGGTGGGTCCTACAATGAGCAGTTCTTC | CSVQRLAGGGSYNEQFF
TRBJ2-1 | TRBV28 | NA | NA | TGTGCCAGCAGTTTCTTCGTAGGGAGAAGCTCCTACAATGAGCAGTTCTTC | CASSFFVGRSSYNEQFF
TRBJ1-5 | TRBV24-1 | NA | few | TGTGCCACCAGTGGAGGGGGTCTTAGCAATCAGCCCCAGCATTTT | CATSGGGLSNQPQHF
TRBJ2-1 | TRBV24-1 | NA | NA | TGTGCCACCAGTGACCGGAGGACCCCGACCTACAATGAGCAGTTCTTC | CATSDRRTPTYNEQFF
TRBJ2-7 | TRBV29-1 | TRBD1 | many | TGCAGCGTTGTGTGGGACAGGGTCTACGAGCAGTACTTC | CSVVWDRVYEQYF
TRBJ2-3 | TRBV28 | TRBD2 | few | TGTGCCAGCAGTTTTTGGGGGAGGGGCGCAGATACGCAGTATTTT | CASSFWGRGADTQYF
TRBJ2-7 | TRBV29-1 | NA | NA | TGCAGCGGCCGGGACGGCCCTTTCTCCTACGAGCAGTACTTC | CSGRDGPFSYEQYF
TRBJ2-5 | TRBV20-1 | NA | few | TGCAGTGCTAGAGATACGGGTGGCCAAGAGACCCAGTACTTC | CSARDTGGQETQYF
TRBJ2-2 | TRBV10-2 | NA | once | TGCGCCAGCAAGGAGGCTCCGAACACCGGGGAGCTGTTTTTT | CASKEAPNTGELFF
TRBJ2-7 | TRBV3-1 | NA | NA | TGTGCCAGCAGCCAAGATTTCGGGACTCCAATTCGGGAGCAGTACTTC | CASSQDFGTPIREQYF
TRBJ2-1 | TRBV28 | TRBD2 | few | TGTGCCAGCAGTTCGGGACTAGCGGGCAGCACGCTAGACAATGAGCAGTTCTTC | CASSSGLAGSTLDNEQFF
TRBJ2-1 | TRBV15 | TRBD2 | few | TGTGCCACCAACCGAGGGGGACTAGCGTACAATGAGCAGTTCTTC | CATNRGGLAYNEQFF
TRBJ2-2 | TRBV24-1 | TRBD2 | NA | TGTGCCACCAGTATGGGGGGGACCGGGGAGCTGTTTTTT | CATSMGGTGELFF
TRBJ2-7 | TRBV12-3/TRBV12-4 | NA | many | TGTGCCAGCAGCCCCGGGGGCGAGCAGTACTTC | CASSPGGEQYF
TRBJ2-7 | TRBV29-1 | TRBD2 | many | TGCAGCGTGATAGCTAGCGGGAGGAACTACGAGCAGTACTTC | CSVIASGRNYEQYF
TRBJ2-3 | TRBV12-3/TRBV12-4 | TRBD2 | NA | TGTGCCAACCCCTTTCGCCTTTGGGCGGGAGGGGATTGGACAGATACGCAGTATTTT | CANPFRLWAGGDWTDTQYF
TRBJ1-1 | TRBV12-3/TRBV12-4 | NA | few | TGTGCCAGCTGGAGCGAGGGGATTAGGAACACTGAAGCTTTCTTT | CASWSEGIRNTEAFF
TRBJ1-4 | TRBV12-3/TRBV12-4 | NA | NA | TGTGCCAGCAGACAAGGACAGTCGGGTGAAAAACTGTTTTTT | CASRQGQSGEKLFF
TRBJ2-7 | TRBV30 | NA | NA | TGTGCCTGGAGTTTATCAGACGAGCAGTACTTC | CAWSLSDEQYF
TRBJ1-1 | TRBV29-1 | NA | few | TGCAGCGTTGACGATCCAAGCCCTGAAGCTTTCTTT | CSVDDPSPEAFF
TRBJ2-5 | TRBV5-1 | NA | NA | TGCGCCAGCAGCCCGACAGGTGATAAAGAGACCCAGTACTTC | CASSPTGDKETQYF
TRBJ2-1 | TRBV20-1 | NA | NA | TGCAGTGCTAGGCTAGATTGGTCTAATGAGCAGTTCTTC | CSARLDWSNEQFF
TRBJ2-1 | TRBV29-1 | TRBD2 | few | TGCAGCGTTGTGTCCAGCGGGGCACCCAATGAGCAGTTCTTC | CSVVSSGAPNEQFF
TRBJ1-1 | TRBV27 | TRBD1 | few | TGTGCCAGCAGGGACAGGGGGTTTGGCACTGAAGCTTTCTTT | CASRDRGFGTEAFF
TRBJ2-1 | TRBV12-3/TRBV12-4 | TRBD2 | few | TGTGCCAGCAGTTTTCTGACTAGCGGGAGGGTTGAGCAGTTCTTC | CASSFLTSGRVEQFF
TRBJ2-7 | TRBV4-1 | NA | few | TGCGCCAGCAGCCCGACACTTTCCTACGAGCAGTACTTC | CASSPTLSYEQYF
TRBJ2-1 | TRBV6-1 | NA | NA | TGTGCCAGCAGTGACACCGGGACACAGAACTACAATGAGCAGTTCTTC | CASSDTGTQNYNEQFF